This TCR beta chain was identified in a study of T cell repertoires in cytomegalovirus infection. At the level of the study: Public TCR beta signature analysis indicated the presence of both CMV infection and matching HLA type.

Whole-study findings and limits: HLA-C-restricted CMV-specific TCR beta clonotypes were dominant in the ex vivo response. Identification of carriers of CMV plus the relevant HLA was achieved through cumulative public TCR beta family frequency.

TCRdb independently ran MiXCR on the reads; one entry per CDR3 protein. The repertoire holds about 180,000 distinct CDR3 sequences, with around 14% as singletons. CDR3 length equals 13 residues. The germline CDR1 and CDR2 sequences are MNHEY and SVGAGI. The ends were cut back, 2 bases at V and 4 bases at J, with 8 bases in the middle. As to this clonotype: What it binds is unknown.

J is TRBJ1-1 and V is TRBV6-5, with D unresolved. Sequenced input: PBMCs. The receptor was isolated from a human donor in good health (CMV status not recorded). Some clones in this sample may be carry-over from other donors' samples. This chain's CDR3 is CASSYDGSTEAFF. The CDR3 DNA follows: TGTGCCAGCAGTTACGATGGGAGCACTGAAGCTTTCTTT.